These 20 T cell receptor beta chains share one sample of origin, sequenced in a study of blood T cell repertoires in COVID-19. Repertoires were generated with immunoSEQ multiplex PCR, while TCRdb's copy carries only in-frame clones and drops some. The sample includes hundreds of thousands of clones, about 87% of them seen just once. Sequenced sample: PBMCs or T cells enriched from blood (not recorded which). Receptor source: a woman between 45 and 65 years old who had recovered from COVID-19.

This CDR3 reads CASSLGSAGGGIQYF. For the CDR3, the DNA is TGTGCCAGCAGTTTAGGGTCCGCTGGGGGGGGCATTCAGTACTTC. The chain recombines TRBV28 with TRBJ2-4; 7 bases align to TRBD2. The germline gives CDR1 MDHEN, CDR2 SYDVKM. The CDR3 is made up of 15 amino acids. Germline trimming cut 2 bases from V and 9 bases from J; bases unmatched to any gene: 10. The full variable domain, with the rest looked up from reference TRBV28 and TRBJ2-4, is DVKVTQSSRYLVKRTGEKVFLECVQDMDHENMFWYRQDPGLGLRLIYFSYDVKMKEKGDIPEGYSVSREKKERFSLILESASTNQTSMYLCASSLGSAGGGIQYFGAGTRLSVL.

The chain is built from TRBV7-2 and TRBJ2-3; 8 positions match TRBD2. Germline V gives CDR1 SGHTA, CDR2 FQGNSA. The CDR3 is made up of 17 amino acids. Trimming cost V 0 bases and J 0 bases; bases outside gene matches: 5. The CDR3 DNA reads as TGTGCCAGCAGCTTAGCGACGGGAGGGCCCAGCACAGATACGCAGTATTTT. It specifies CASSLATGGPSTDTQYF.

This chain connects TRBV6-5 to TRBJ2-5, with D possibly being TRBD2 (6 bases). Deletions cut 5 bases from V and 3 bases from J, with 10 bases between. This CDR3 comprises 13 residues. In germline, CDR1 is MNHEY, CDR2 SVGAGI. The CDR3 protein is CASSQGLEETQYF. DNA of the CDR3: TGTGCCAGCAGTCAGGGACTGGAAGAGACCCAGTACTTC.

The rearrangement links TRBV28 to TRBJ1-4, with TRBD1 identical over 7 bases. J was trimmed by 7 bases and V by 10 bases; bases with no gene match: 9. Germline CDR1 and CDR2: MDHEN and SYDVKM. The CDR3 runs 13 residues. In nucleotides, the CDR3 is TGTGCCAATCATCGACAGGGATTTGAAAAACTGTTTTTT. It translates to CANHRQGFEKLFF.

The chain recombines TRBV5-5 with TRBJ1-1; 8 bases agree with TRBD1. Per germline, CDR1 SGHKS and CDR2 YYEKEE (reference sequence). Unmatched junction bases numbered 11, after V lost 2 bases and J lost 8 bases. The CDR3 covers 15 residues. The CDR3 is CASSFTKVGQGEAFF. DNA for the CDR3: TGTGCCAGCAGCTTCACGAAGGTAGGACAGGGAGAAGCTTTCTTT.

The chain uses TRBV28 and TRBJ2-3; weak D call: TRBD1 (6 bases). Germline V gene data show CDR1 as MDHEN and CDR2 as SYDVKM. Trimming stripped 5 bases from V and 0 bases from J, with 9 bases between. This CDR3 contains 14 residues. The CDR3 here is CASSEGGSTDTQYF. CDR3 DNA: TGTGCCAGCAGTGAAGGGGGTAGCACAGATACGCAGTATTTT. Together with reference TRBV28 and TRBJ2-3, the CDR3 gives the full variable domain: DVKVTQSSRYLVKRTGEKVFLECVQDMDHENMFWYRQDPGLGLRLIYFSYDVKMKEKGDIPEGYSVSREKKERFSLILESASTNQTSMYLCASSEGGSTDTQYFGPGTRLTVL.

The chain is built from TRBV19 and TRBJ1-4, with TRBD1 matching 7 bases. This CDR3 region has 15 residues. Trimming removed 4 bases from V and 7 bases from J; junction bases left unmatched: 9. Germline assignment: CDR1 LNHDA and CDR2 SQIVND (reference sequence). CDR3 in DNA: TGTGCCAGTAGTACGACAGGGAATAACGCTGAAAAACTGTTTTTT. As protein: CASSTTGNNAEKLFF.

The chain is built from TRBV20-1 and TRBJ2-1, with a possible D match to TRBD1 (5 bases). The germline V and J ends were trimmed by 4 bases and 9 bases, with 7 bases remaining between them. The CDR3 loop spans 10 amino acids. Germline CDR1 reads DFQATT; CDR2 reads SNEGSKA (reference sequence). The CDR3 spells CSAIRVEQFF. The DNA for the CDR3 is TGCAGTGCTATCAGGGTTGAGCAGTTCTTC.

V is TRBV5-4 and J is TRBJ2-1, with 10 bases fitting TRBD2. V lost 1 base and J lost 5; bases outside the gene matches: 0. The CDR3 spans 14 residues. The germline CDR1 and CDR2 sequences are SGHNT and YYREEE (reference sequence). In DNA form, the CDR3 reads TGTGCCAGCAGCTTGACTAGCGGGGACAATGAGCAGTTCTTC. Translated: CASSLTSGDNEQFF.

To note about this clone: One junction end does not reproduce the germline sequence, and a read error may be involved. This sequence joins TRBV3-1 (or the pseudogene TRBV3-2) and TRBJ2-7; a weak D match, TRBD2 (5 bases). Germline values: CDR1 LGHDT, CDR2 YNNKEL (reference sequence). There are 11 residues in the CDR3. CDR3 loop: CASSQEKRVDF. The CDR3 DNA sequence: TGTGCCAGCAGCCAAGAGAAGAGGGTGGACTTC.

This sequence joins TRBV11-1 and TRBJ2-3, with TRBD1 identical over 12 bases. The CDR3 has 14 amino acids. CDR1 and CDR2 (germline): SGHAT, FQDESV (reference sequence). J gave up 4 bases and V 5 bases, and 1 base lay outside the gene matches. This CDR3 reads CASSGTGGPDTQYF. The CDR3 bases are TGTGCCAGCAGCGGGACAGGGGGCCCAGATACGCAGTATTTT.

The genes are TRBV20-1 and TRBJ2-7; 9 bases match TRBD1. This CDR3 region has 18 residues. Germline V CDR1 and CDR2: DFQATT, SNEGSKA (reference sequence). Unmatched junction bases numbered 17, after V lost 3 bases and J lost 2 bases. The CDR3 DNA reads TGCAGTGCTAGTGGTTTCCTCTCGAGACAGGGGGTGCCCTACGAGCAGTACTTC. The encoded protein is CSASGFLSRQGVPYEQYF.

J is TRBJ2-7 and V is TRBV5-5; D possibly corresponds to TRBD1 (6 bases). This CDR3 spans 13 amino acids. The V gene lost 3 bases and the J gene lost 3 bases, with 10 bases spanning the gap. The germline V gene encodes CDR1 SGHKS and CDR2 YYEKEE (reference sequence). The DNA of the CDR3 is TGTGCCAGCAGCTCCAGGACAGACTACGAGCAGTACTTC. This gives the protein CASSSRTDYEQYF.

V usage is TRBV7-2 and J usage is TRBJ2-6; D is unresolved. Germline-derived CDR1 and CDR2 are SGHTA and FQGNSA. The CDR3 is 14 amino acids. V lost 5 bases and J 1 base, leaving 6 bases between the germline ends. The CDR3 DNA reads TGTGCCAGCAGCAAACAATCTGGGGCCAACGTCCTGACTTTC. It codes for CASSKQSGANVLTF.

The J gene is TRBJ1-1, the V gene TRBV25-1, with 8 nucleotides matching TRBD1. CDR1 is MGHDK and CDR2 is SYGVNS in the germline V gene. CDR3 length equals 14 residues. V shed 7 bases and J 5 bases; nucleotides not matched to a gene: 9. The CDR3 nucleotides are TGTGCCAGCATCGCAGGGGGCTGGGGGACTGAAGCTTTCTTT. This codes for CASIAGGWGTEAFF.

In DNA form, the CDR3 reads TGTGCCAGCAGCCCCCCCCTTGAAGCCGAAGAGACCCAGTACTTC. It codes for CASSPPLEAEETQYF. The chain joins TRBV7-9 to TRBJ2-5, with D unclear. Germline V gene sequence: CDR1 SEHNR, CDR2 FQNEAQ (reference sequence). V dropped 5 bases and J dropped 3 bases, with 16 bases sitting between them. The CDR3 runs 15 residues.

The rearrangement uses TRBV28 and TRBJ2-7; 7 nucleotides align to TRBD1. Germline-derived CDR1 and CDR2 are MDHEN and SYDVKM. There are 15 residues in the CDR3. V shed 7 bases and J 6 bases; nucleotides not matched to a gene: 15. The CDR3 coding sequence is TGTGCCAGCATTCTCACCGGGACAGTGTTTGCCGAGCAGTACTTC. The encoded protein is CASILTGTVFAEQYF.

The gene calls are TRBV6-5 and TRBJ1-2; 7 bases line up with TRBD1. The CDR3 totals 15 residues. V lost 2 bases to trimming and J lost 0 bases; unmatched junction nucleotides: 3. CDR1 and CDR2 from the germline V gene are MNHEY and SVGAGI. Written as DNA, the CDR3 is TGTGCCAGCAGTTACGGTCAGGGGGCTAACTATGGCTACACCTTC. It yields the protein CASSYGQGANYGYTF.

This clone was seen a handful of times. V and J are TRBV6-2 or TRBV6-3 and TRBJ1-5; 9 bases fit TRBD1. Germline V CDR1 and CDR2: MNHEY, SVGEGT. Trimming cost V 6 bases and J 6 bases; bases outside gene matches: 6. CDR3 size: 14 residues. The CDR3 loop is CASSPDRGSQPQHF. The CDR3 bases are TGTGCCAGCAGCCCCGACAGGGGGAGTCAGCCCCAGCATTTT.

V gene TRBV5-1 combines with J gene TRBJ2-5; TRBD1 matches 12 bases. The germline gives CDR1 SGHRS, CDR2 YFSETQ. The CDR3 has 15 residues. Trimming took 4 bases from V and 4 from J; bases not matched to a gene: 5. The CDR3 nucleotides read TGCGCCAGCAGCAGGGGACAGGGGGCGCGAGAGACCCAGTACTTC. It specifies CASSRGQGARETQYF.